This TCR beta chain was sequenced for a study of blood T cells in healthy people across ages. The junction had 6 bases not matched to a gene; V was cut back by 4 bases and J by 1 base. The CDR3 extends over 14 amino acids. CDR1 and CDR2 from the germline V gene are SQVTM and ANQGSEA. It was with a sample-barcoded 5' primer and a J-beta primer mix that a second PCR of about 6 to 12 cycles was run. From the 5' RACE reads, TCRdb called clonotypes with MiXCR, one entry per CDR3 protein. Of over 1,200,000 distinct CDR3 sequences listed, 55% to 75% were seen once; the top ten hold under 8.5%. For this clonotype: Its antigen is not known.

Overall study findings and caveats: The study found TCR beta diversity correlated strongly with naive T cell percentage.

The genes are TRBV29-1 and TRBJ2-7; TRBD1 agrees at 8 bases. The receptor was derived from a man between 18 and 29 years old in good health. The sample was blood. The CDR3 sequence: CSVGGTGVSYEQYF. The CDR3 DNA reads as TGCAGCGTTGGAGGGACAGGAGTTTCCTACGAGCAGTACTTC.